This T cell receptor (beta chain) derives from a study of T cell responses to AZD1222 COVID-19 vaccine. Sequenced by immunoSEQ multiplex PCR; TCRdb stores in-frame clones only, minus some. Of some 86,000 clones detected, around 73% appear once; the ten largest clones hold 20% to 25%. The CDR3 loop spans 15 amino acids. V was pared by 2 bases and J by 6 bases, with 17 bases between. The germline V gene has CDR1 SGHVS and CDR2 FQNEAQ. This chain joins TRBV7-8 and TRBJ2-7; possibly TRBD1 for D (5 bases). The sequence came from an adult in good health. Source: peripheral blood, taken on day 0 of AZD1222 vaccination. The CDR3 DNA reads as TGTGCCAGCAGCTTAAGTATCTTTTCAGGGCGCGAGCAGTACTTC. It yields the protein CASSLSIFSGREQYF.